This T cell receptor beta chain is from a study of identical twins. Worth noting for this clonotype: What it recognizes is unknown.

Regarding the study as a whole: Not following the same donors, the study drew its conclusions from cross-sectional statistical analysis. Cord blood's abundant beta clonotypes had fewer insertions, unlike memory repertoires. Less excess twin sharing appeared in beta out-of-frame sequences.

TCRdb reanalysed the 5' RACE reads using MiXCR and keeps one entry per CDR3 protein. Among approximately 600,000 distinct CDR3 sequences, around 7.5% were seen once, and the ten largest hold around 1.6%. Between the trimmed V and J ends, which lost 8 bases and 4 bases, there was a span of 12 bases. This CDR3 has 12 residues. The germline V gene encodes CDR1 SNHLY and CDR2 FYNNEI. These same data were also listed under a study on yellow fever vaccine responses in identical twins.

Source material: PBMCs. This chain joins TRBV2 and TRBJ2-7; D assignment may be TRBD1 or TRBD2 (5 bases each). This clonotype was obtained from a young woman in good health. The CDR3 loop reads CASLPEGYEQYF. The CDR3 nucleotides read TGTGCCAGCCTCCCAGAGGGGTACGAGCAGTACTTC.